Each of the 12 T cell receptor beta chains below was sequenced from the same sample in a study of blood T cell repertoires in COVID-19. The method was immunoSEQ multiplex PCR; TCRdb's version includes in-frame clones alone and lacks a portion of them. Altogether 95,000 to 110,000 clones are present, roughly four fifths being singletons, with the ten largest covering more than 4.5%. The sample taken for sequencing was peripheral blood. Receptor source: a man aged 55 to 70 with acute or convalescent COVID-19.

The J gene is TRBJ1-2, the V gene TRBV29-1; 9 positions agree with TRBD1. The V segment lost 6 bases and the J segment 0 bases; nucleotides outside the gene matches: 8. The CDR3 is 15 amino acids. CDR1 and CDR2 (germline): SQVTM, ANQGSEA. The CDR3 sequence: CSVGQGFGANYGYTF. CDR3 bases: TGCAGCGTAGGACAGGGGTTTGGAGCTAACTATGGCTACACCTTC. Variable domain in full (rest from reference TRBV29-1 and TRBJ1-2): SAVISQKPSRDICQRGTSLTIQCQVDSQVTMMFWYRQQPGQSLTLIATANQGSEATYESGFVIDKFPISRPNLTFSTLTVSNMSPEDSSIYLCSVGQGFGANYGYTFGSGTRLTVV.

This clone was seen a single time. The rearrangement joins TRBV13 to TRBJ2-1, with 13 nucleotides matching TRBD2. V shed 4 bases and J 9 bases; nucleotides not matched to a gene: 6. This CDR3 has 15 residues. The germline CDR1 and CDR2 sequences are PRHDT and FYEKMQ (reference sequence). CDR3 amino acids: CASSYGLAGVGEQFF. In nucleotides, the CDR3 is TGTGCCAGCAGCTACGGACTAGCGGGAGTCGGTGAGCAGTTCTTC.

The chain has TRBV7-3 and TRBJ2-2; 13 nucleotides agree with TRBD2. The CDR3 is 17 residues long. The germline CDR1 and CDR2 sequences are SGHTA and FQGTGA. J lost 6 bases, V lost 2 bases, and 6 bases had no gene match. The CDR3 spells CASSLYPGLAGSGELFF. The CDR3 DNA sequence: TGTGCCAGCAGCTTATATCCGGGACTAGCGGGATCCGGGGAGCTGTTTTTT.

The chain uses TRBV30 and TRBJ1-2; TRBD1 might be the D (6 bases). V lost 0 bases, J lost 3 bases, and 14 bases lay in between. This CDR3 is 15 amino acids long. The germline V gene encodes CDR1 GTSNPN and CDR2 SVGIG (reference sequence). The CDR3 reads CAWSVRGFPHYGYTF. The DNA of the CDR3 is TGTGCCTGGAGTGTAAGGGGGTTCCCCCACTATGGCTACACCTTC.

CDR3 region: CSVEVGESQPQHF. As DNA, the CDR3 is TGCAGCGTTGAGGTCGGGGAGTCTCAGCCCCAGCATTTT. The rearrangement links TRBV29-1 to TRBJ1-5; D is uncertain. Looked up from germline, CDR1 is SQVTM and CDR2 is ANQGSEA. The CDR3 is 13 residues long. V shed 3 bases and J shed 6 bases, with 12 bases lying between them.

V usage is TRBV25-1 and J usage is TRBJ1-4, with D possibly being TRBD1 (6 bases). V was shortened by 6 bases and J by 11 bases, with 10 bases between the two germline ends. This CDR3 is 11 amino acids long. Germline CDR1 reads MGHDK; CDR2 reads SYGVNS. The CDR3, as DNA: TGTGCCAGCAGGGGGGCGGCGAAACTGTTTTTT. It encodes CASRGAAKLFF.

Only a few counts were recorded for this clone. This chain links TRBV5-8 with TRBJ1-4, with D possibly matching TRBD1 (6 bases). Germline V gene sequence: CDR1 SGHTS, CDR2 YDEGEE. The germline V and J ends were trimmed by 4 bases and 5 bases, with 15 bases remaining between them. CDR3 length: 15 residues. As DNA, the CDR3 is TGTGCCAGCAGCCCAGGGGCCTCAGGGAATGAAAAACTGTTTTTT. Amino acids: CASSPGASGNEKLFF.

The CDR3 loop reads CASSLALPGTGELFF. In DNA, the CDR3 is TGTGCCAGCAGCTTAGCTTTACCGGGCACCGGGGAGCTGTTTTTT. This rearrangement joins TRBV11-2 to TRBJ2-2, with unresolved D. The germline CDR1 and CDR2 sequences are SGHAT and FQNNGV. CDR3 length equals 15 residues. With 1 base removed from V and 4 bases from J, the gap between germline ends came to 10 bases.

The chain links TRBV29-1 to TRBJ1-2; TRBD1 matches 10 bases. Germline CDR1 SQVTM, CDR2 ANQGSEA. The CDR3 length is 14 residues. Trimming removed 8 bases from V and 4 bases from J; junction bases left unmatched: 10. The CDR3 DNA follows: TGCAGCATCTATCGACAGGGGGCCCTCTATGGCTACACCTTC. As protein: CSIYRQGALYGYTF.

In its sample, this clone was seen once. J is TRBJ1-5 and V is TRBV6-5; 9 nucleotides match TRBD1. The CDR3 extends over 14 amino acids. Trimming took 4 bases from V and 7 from J; bases not matched to a gene: 5. Germline V gives CDR1 MNHEY, CDR2 SVGAGI. The CDR3 sequence: CASSSAQGAQPQHF. The CDR3 DNA follows: TGTGCCAGCAGTTCTGCACAGGGGGCCCAGCCCCAGCATTTT.

The V gene is TRBV20-1, the J gene TRBJ2-1; D is possibly TRBD2 (6 bases). This CDR3 contains 12 residues. CDR1 is DFQATT and CDR2 is SNEGSKA in the germline V gene (reference sequence). Trimming stripped 3 bases from V and 6 bases from J, with 9 bases between. The CDR3: CSASPTSNEQFF. The CDR3 DNA follows: TGCAGTGCTAGTCCGACTAGCAATGAGCAGTTCTTC.

The chain couples TRBV7-2 to TRBJ1-5; D not certain. CDR3 length: 15 residues. V dropped 4 bases and J dropped 7 bases, with 17 bases sitting between them. Per the germline V gene, CDR1 is SGHTA and CDR2 is FQGNSA. CDR3 protein: CASSWRESREQPQHF. The CDR3 coding sequence is TGTGCCAGCAGCTGGCGGGAGAGTCGGGAACAGCCCCAGCATTTT.